A selection of T cell receptor beta chains follows, all from one sample in a study of T cell responses to AZD1222 COVID-19 vaccine. The table came from immunoSEQ multiplex PCR; TCRdb's copy has only in-frame clones and leaves some out. There are around 78,000 clones in the sample; nearly 90% occur only once, and roughly 5% lies in the top ten. This material consisted of peripheral blood, taken on day 0 of MenACWY control vaccination. These receptor sequences come from an adult in good health. Both conserved end residues are trimmed from each CDR3.

V gene,J gene,CDR3 protein
TRBV6-5,TRBJ2-3,ASGRKDTQY
TRBV6-5,TRBJ1-2,ASRQQGGHGYT
TRBV19,TRBJ2-7,ASSINRGSYEQY
TRBV5-8,TRBJ1-6,ASSLEVILLHSYNSPLH
TRBV7-2,TRBJ2-1,ASSPGPLLDEQF
TRBV7-2,TRBJ1-2,ASSLEVQGNYGYT
TRBV4-3,TRBJ1-5,ASSQDWTDNQPQH
TRBV18,TRBJ2-3,ASSPLAQPDTQY
TRBV7-2,TRBJ2-1,ASSSTTRGAHYNEQF
TRBV19,TRBJ1-6,ASSLPPGSSYNSPLH
TRBV30,TRBJ1-1,AWSGVHGEAF
TRBV7-2,TRBJ1-3,ASSSSSGNTIY
TRBV28,TRBJ2-2,ASSLGGANTGELF
TRBV3-1/TRBV3-2,TRBJ2-1,ASSLSGGYNEQF
TRBV28,TRBJ2-3,ASSWGEVTDTQY
TRBV6-1,TRBJ1-1,ASSESVNTEAF
TRBV24-1,TRBJ2-3,ATRGDTPSTDTQY
TRBV6-2/TRBV6-3,TRBJ1-4,ASSYHQTGREKLF
TRBV29-1,TRBJ1-1,SASENTEAF
TRBV28,TRBJ1-2,ASSRTYTNYGYT
TRBV5-1,TRBJ2-5,ASSSLTSGGAETQY
TRBV19,TRBJ2-1,ASSGLNEQF
TRBV29-1,TRBJ1-1,SVIRDQAGTEAF
TRBV7-8,TRBJ2-5,ASSPQETQY
TRBV6-2/TRBV6-3,TRBJ1-5,ASSSSTHNRNQPQH
TRBV12-3/TRBV12-4,TRBJ1-1,ASTLTVRTEAF
TRBV5-8,TRBJ2-7,ASTVGRGYYEQY
TRBV11-3,TRBJ2-7,ASSLDDRNYEQY
TRBV5-4,TRBJ1-6,ASSFGQGPSSYNSPLH
TRBV5-1,TRBJ1-1,ASSSEGRNTEAF
TRBV7-3,TRBJ2-3,ASSPTSGVNTQY
TRBV4-3,TRBJ1-1,ASRLGTATEAF
TRBV29-1,TRBJ1-1,SLEVSMNTEAF
TRBV7-2,TRBJ1-2,ASSGGTVRTSYGYT
TRBV9,TRBJ1-2,ASSVGQAVGVFYT
TRBV3-1/TRBV3-2,TRBJ1-5,ASGWGNSNQPQH
TRBV28,TRBJ2-7,ASTPGPSSYEQY
TRBV7-2,TRBJ2-7,ASSLSSGGPYEQY
TRBV14,TRBJ1-6,ASSVSRGGSPLH
TRBV9,TRBJ2-5,ASSQMGQGAGETQY